Each of the 24 T cell receptor beta chains below was sequenced from the same sample in a study of post-analysis software for immune sequencing data. Study-level findings and limits: A few TRBV segments occurring more often in patients than controls included TRBV5-6, TRBV5-1 and TRBV20-1.

For these receptors, no antigen is known. cDNA libraries of TCR beta carried unique molecular identifiers. TCRdb passed the PCR reads through MiXCR, listing each CDR3 protein once. The sample has 750,000 to 900,000 distinct CDR3 sequences; 46% are singletons. Material: blood. All receptors derive from a girl aged 5-17 years with multiple sclerosis.

This clonotype was detected only a few times. The genes are TRBV7-2 and TRBJ2-1; no firm D call. CDR1 and CDR2 from the germline V gene are SGHTA and FQGNSA. CDR3 length: 13 residues. The V and J ends lost 6 bases and 2 bases respectively, with 8 bases between them. CDR3 nucleotides: TGTGCCAGCAGGGGCCAGCCCTACAATGAGCAGTTCTTC. Residues: CASRGQPYNEQFF.

In this sample, this clonotype turned up a few times. The chain links TRBV20-1 to TRBJ2-7, with 13 bases lining up with TRBD2. This CDR3 spans 13 amino acids. V was clipped by 6 bases and J by 2 bases; unmatched bases: 1. Germline loops: CDR1 DFQATT, CDR2 SNEGSKA (reference sequence). This chain's CDR3 is CSAGTSGTYEQYF. The CDR3 DNA reads as TGCAGTGCCGGGACTAGCGGGACCTACGAGCAGTACTTC.

This rearrangement joins TRBV5-1 to TRBJ2-7; D may be TRBD2 (6 bases). V lost 4 bases and J 0 bases, leaving 14 bases between the germline ends. The V gene's germline CDR1 is SGHRS and CDR2 YFSETQ. The CDR3 is made up of 15 amino acids. This CDR3 is CASSQISGSSYEQYF. CDR3 coding DNA: TGCGCCAGCAGCCAAATTAGCGGAAGCTCCTACGAGCAGTACTTC.

This clonotype was seen only a few times. This chain joins TRBV28 and TRBJ1-2; D perhaps matches TRBD1 (5 bases). This CDR3 spans 14 amino acids. V lost 2 bases, J lost 5 bases, and 12 bases lay in between. Germline V gene data show CDR1 as MDHEN and CDR2 as SYDVKM. CDR3 in DNA: TGTGCCAGCAGTTTAATGGGGACTGATTATGGCTACACCTTC. It is translated as CASSLMGTDYGYTF.

This clonotype was recorded a few times. V usage is TRBV5-1 and J usage is TRBJ2-3; 7 positions match TRBD2. CDR1 is SGHRS and CDR2 is YFSETQ in the germline V gene. After removal of 4 bases from V and 3 bases from J, the junction contained 8 bases not matched to a gene. The CDR3 contains 15 residues. The CDR3 sequence is CASSPIGGRTDTQYF. CDR3 DNA: TGCGCCAGCAGCCCCATAGGCGGGAGAACAGATACGCAGTATTTT.

This chain joins TRBV12-3 or TRBV12-4 and TRBJ1-4; D is uncertain. The V and J ends lost 6 bases and 4 bases respectively, with 9 bases between them. The CDR3 is made up of 13 amino acids. In nucleotides, the CDR3 is TGTGCCAGCAGCCCGACCCATAATGAAAAACTGTTTTTT. This translates into CASSPTHNEKLFF.

Here the CDR3 DNA reads TGTGCCAGCAGCCACGAGGGGAAAAAAATTGAGCAGTTCTTC. It translates to CASSHEGKKIEQFF. The chain carries TRBV13 and TRBJ2-1; the D call may be TRBD1 or TRBD2 (5 bases each). Per the germline V gene, CDR1 is PRHDT and CDR2 is FYEKMQ (reference sequence). V was trimmed by 5 bases and J by 9 bases, leaving 17 bases between them. This CDR3 region has 14 residues.

The chain couples TRBV10-3 to TRBJ1-5; maybe TRBD1 (6 bases). V gave up 0 bases and J gave up 1 base, with 10 bases separating them. This CDR3 comprises 16 residues. Germline lookup yields CDR1 ENHRY and CDR2 SYGVKD. In nucleotides, the CDR3 is TGTGCCATCAGTGAGTCGGGGGGCGTCAGCAATCAGCCCCAGCATTTT. Protein: CAISESGGVSNQPQHF.

This rearrangement joins TRBV7-2 to TRBJ2-5; D ambiguous. Per germline, CDR1 SGHTA and CDR2 FQGNSA. The germline V and J ends were trimmed by 1 base and 2 bases, with 8 bases remaining between them. The CDR3 is 14 residues long. As DNA, the CDR3 is TGTGCCAGCAGCTTAGAGCCGGAACAAGAGACCCAGTACTTC. It codes for CASSLEPEQETQYF.

J is TRBJ1-2 and V is TRBV6-5; 7 bases are shared with TRBD1. Germline trimming cut 5 bases from V and 7 bases from J; bases unmatched to any gene: 10. Germline values: CDR1 MNHEY, CDR2 SVGAGI. The CDR3 extends over 14 amino acids. This chain's CDR3 is CASSTRQGIGGYTF. The DNA for the CDR3 is TGTGCCAGCAGTACTAGACAGGGAATTGGTGGCTACACCTTC.

This clonotype has just a few counts. The rearrangement uses TRBV7-2 and TRBJ2-1, with 9 positions matching TRBD1. Per the germline V gene, CDR1 is SGHTA and CDR2 is FQGNSA. The CDR3 length is 12 residues. V lost 4 bases and J lost 14; bases outside the gene matches: 6. The CDR3 DNA reads TGTGCCAGCAGCTCTAACGACAGGGGGGAGTTCTTC. It codes for CASSSNDRGEFF.

This sequence joins TRBV24-1 and TRBJ2-3; weak D call: TRBD2 (6 bases). In germline, CDR1 is KGHDR, CDR2 SFDVKD. CDR3 size: 13 residues. V was cut by 9 bases and J by 0 bases, with 9 bases left in between. CDR3 amino acids: CATATRSTDTQYF. For the CDR3, the DNA is TGTGCCACCGCGACTAGGAGCACAGATACGCAGTATTTT.

V is TRBV24-1 and J is TRBJ2-1; D possibly corresponds to TRBD2 (5 bases). Deletions cut 4 bases from V and 8 bases from J, with 20 bases between. Per germline, CDR1 KGHDR and CDR2 SFDVKD. The CDR3 has 16 amino acids. The CDR3 sequence is CATSDSGLGLSDEQFF. CDR3 bases: TGTGCCACCAGTGACTCCGGACTGGGTTTATCGGATGAGCAGTTCTTC.

The V call is TRBV6-6, the J call TRBJ2-4; 7 bases align to TRBD1. The DNA end lines up better with TRBJ2-7; the J call may be wrong. The CDR3 runs to 15 residues. CDR1 and CDR2 (germline): MNHNY, SVGAGI (reference sequence). The CDR3 nucleotides read TGTGCCAGCAGTCAGATACCGGGACAGCGTCACGAGCAGTACTTC. It translates to CASSQIPGQRHEQYF.

This clonotype was observed many times. J is TRBJ2-3 and V is TRBV29-1, with a tentative D call TRBD2 (7 bases). The CDR3 runs 13 residues. V lost 7 bases to trimming and J lost 5 bases, with 16 bases between them. Germline values: CDR1 SQVTM, CDR2 ANQGSEA. The CDR3 spells CSAPTGLGDTQYF. CDR3 nucleotide sequence: TGCAGCGCCCCGACAGGACTAGGAGATACGCAGTATTTT.

This clonotype has only a few counts. The chain combines TRBV20-1 with TRBJ2-3; D possibly uses TRBD1 or TRBD2 (6 bases each). The CDR3 contains 15 residues. The V end lost 0 bases, the J end lost 4 bases, and 14 bases lay between the germline ends. CDR1 DFQATT and CDR2 SNEGSKA come from the germline V gene (reference sequence). In DNA, the CDR3 is TGCAGTGCTAGAGATGGGGGGCCCCGCCCAGATACGCAGTATTTT. It specifies CSARDGGPRPDTQYF.

The chain joins TRBV30 to TRBJ2-6; tentatively, D is TRBD1 (6 bases). The CDR3 sequence is 18 residues long. V was trimmed by 5 bases and J by 0 bases, leaving 20 bases between them. CDR1 and CDR2 from the germline V gene are GTSNPN and SVGIG (reference sequence). The chain's CDR3 is CAWAQLGHTISGANVLTF. The CDR3 region has the DNA TGTGCCTGGGCCCAATTGGGACACACAATCTCTGGGGCCAACGTCCTGACTTTC.

The V call is TRBV3-1, the J call TRBJ2-4; the match to TRBD2 covers 8 bases. The J call is doubtful: the DNA matches TRBJ2-7 better. CDR1 LGHDT and CDR2 YNNKEL come from the germline V gene (reference sequence). The CDR3 consists of 15 residues. CDR3 sequence: CASSQELAASYEQYF. CDR3 bases: TGTGCCAGCAGCCAAGAACTAGCGGCGAGCTACGAGCAGTACTTC.

The rearrangement links TRBV7-9 to TRBJ1-2, with D perhaps matching TRBD1 (5 bases). The V end was cut by 5 bases, the J end by 3 bases, with 13 bases between. The CDR3 is 14 residues long. In germline, CDR1 is SEHNR, CDR2 FQNEAQ (reference sequence). CDR3 in amino acids: CASSGGASDYGYTF. The CDR3 DNA sequence: TGTGCCAGCAGCGGAGGGGCGAGTGACTATGGCTACACCTTC. The whole variable domain, filled in from reference TRBV7-9 and TRBJ1-2, reads DTGVSQNPRHKITKRGQNVTFRCDPISEHNRLYWYRQTLGQGPEFLTYFQNEAQLEKSRLLSDRFSAERPKGSFSTLEIQRTEQGDSAMYLCASSGGASDYGYTFGSGTRLTVV.

This rearrangement joins TRBV12-3 or TRBV12-4 to TRBJ2-3; the match to TRBD1 covers 9 bases. Losses at the gene ends were 4 bases for V and 1 base for J; bases not matched to a gene: 3. This CDR3 has 15 residues. The CDR3 DNA sequence: TGTGCCAGCAGTTATAGGACAGGGGGCACAGATACGCAGTATTTT. Translation: CASSYRTGGTDTQYF.

V and J are TRBV24-1 and TRBJ2-5, with 8 nucleotides matching TRBD1. In germline, CDR1 is KGHDR, CDR2 SFDVKD. The CDR3 contains 16 residues. The trim removed 3 bases at V and 1 base at J, leaving 6 bases unmatched. CDR3 sequence reads: CATSDLPGQGQETQYF. DNA of the CDR3: TGTGCCACCAGTGATCTCCCCGGACAGGGCCAAGAGACCCAGTACTTC.

The rearrangement joins TRBV5-1 to TRBJ2-1, with D tentatively TRBD2 (6 bases). Judging by the DNA end, TRBJ2-7 fits better; the J call may be wrong. Per the germline V gene, CDR1 is SGHRS and CDR2 is YFSETQ. The CDR3 has 16 residues. For the CDR3, the DNA is TGCGCCAGCAGCTTGGCCGGTAGCGGAGGATACAATGAGCAGTACTTC. The encoded protein is CASSLAGSGGYNEQYF.

This clonotype was seen a single time. The J gene is TRBJ2-5, the V gene TRBV6-5, with D hard to call. The J call may be faulty, since TRBJ2-7 better matches the DNA end. CDR3 length: 13 residues. Germline V gene lookup returns CDR1 MNHEY and CDR2 SVGAGI. The CDR3 region has the DNA TGTGCCAGCAGCCCCGAGGCCCTAAGCGAGCAGTACTTC. Its translation is CASSPEALSEQYF.

This clonotype was observed a handful of times. V is TRBV20-1 and J is TRBJ1-2; 7 positions match TRBD1. V was pared by 6 bases and J by 2 bases, with 6 bases of the junction left unmatched. Looked up from germline, CDR1 is DFQATT and CDR2 is SNEGSKA (reference sequence). The CDR3 runs to 13 residues. The CDR3 DNA is TGCAGTGCCCCGGGACAGAGAAACTATGGCTACACCTTC. It translates to CSAPGQRNYGYTF.